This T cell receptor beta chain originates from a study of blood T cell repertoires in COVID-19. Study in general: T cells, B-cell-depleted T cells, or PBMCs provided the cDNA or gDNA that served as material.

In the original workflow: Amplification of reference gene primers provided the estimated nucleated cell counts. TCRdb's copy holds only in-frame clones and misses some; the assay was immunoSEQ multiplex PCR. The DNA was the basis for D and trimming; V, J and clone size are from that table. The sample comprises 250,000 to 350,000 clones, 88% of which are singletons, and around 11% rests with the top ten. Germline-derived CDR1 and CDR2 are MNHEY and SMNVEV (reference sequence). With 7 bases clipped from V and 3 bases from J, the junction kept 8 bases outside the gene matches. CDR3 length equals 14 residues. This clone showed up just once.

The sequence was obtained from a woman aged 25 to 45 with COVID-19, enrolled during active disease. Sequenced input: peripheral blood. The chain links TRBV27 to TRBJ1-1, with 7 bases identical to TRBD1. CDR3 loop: CASTQGGWDTEAFF. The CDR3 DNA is TGTGCCAGCACCCAGGGGGGCTGGGACACTGAAGCTTTCTTT.